Listed below are T cell receptor beta chains from one sample, sequenced in a study of T cell repertoires in cytomegalovirus infection. TCRdb re-called the reads with MiXCR, one entry per CDR3 protein. The sample has about 360,000 distinct CDR3 sequences; roughly a third are singletons. Antigen specificity for these receptors is unknown. The material was cultured PBMCs, obtained from culture after CMV antigen stimulation. Receptors were obtained from a human donor in good health (CMV status not recorded). Some clones in this sample may be carry-over from other donors' samples. The CDR3 runs from the conserved cysteine through the conserved F or W. The order of the fields is clone size, CDR3 length, J gene, V gene, D gene, CDR3 DNA, CDR3 protein. The D gene is left open where the match is weak. Size is omitted from some rows. Given values are once, few, many or a class for expanded clones.

>.|14|TRBJ1-4|TRBV18|TRBD1
TGTGCCAGCACCGGGACAGGGTTACGTGAAAAACTGTTTTTT
CASTGTGLREKLFF
>.|14|TRBJ1-2|TRBV20-1|TRBD1
TGCAGTGCGGAGTCGGACAGGGGGCCTCGAGGCTACACCTTC
CSAESDRGPRGYTF
>.|14|TRBJ2-5|TRBV15|.
TGTGCCACCAGCAGAGATGCAGGCCCAGAGACCCAGTACTTC
CATSRDAGPETQYF
>.|15|TRBJ2-1|TRBV7-9|TRBD2
TGTGCCAGCAGCTTAACACTAGCGGGAGTGAATGAGCAGTTCTTC
CASSLTLAGVNEQFF
>.|13|TRBJ2-3|TRBV28|.
TGTGCCACCCACGGGGTTAGCACAGATACGCAGTATTTT
CATHGVSTDTQYF
>.|16|TRBJ2-1|TRBV4-1|TRBD2
TGCGCCAGCAGCCAGGCGGGACTAGCGGGAGTTTCTGAGCAGTTCTTC
CASSQAGLAGVSEQFF
>.|15|TRBJ1-2|TRBV6-1|.
TGTGCCAGCAGTGAAGATTCGGGTTTTCTTAGAGGCTACACCTTC
CASSEDSGFLRGYTF
>few|15|TRBJ2-5|TRBV6-6|.
TGTGCCACCAATAACGATGCAGGGTTCCTTGGGGCCCAGTACTTC
CATNNDAGFLGAQYF
>many|18|TRBJ2-5|TRBV7-8|TRBD2
TGTGCCAGCAGTCCAAATATAGCGGGAGGGCCTAATGCAGAGACCCAGTACTTC
CASSPNIAGGPNAETQYF
>.|15|TRBJ2-5|TRBV20-1|.
TGCAGTGCTAGAGATCCGAGGGGCGCCCAAGAGACCCAGTACTTC
CSARDPRGAQETQYF
>.|15|TRBJ2-3|TRBV29-1|.
TGCAGCGTGGAGAGGGAGCGGGTCTCGGCAGATACGCAGTATTTT
CSVERERVSADTQYF
>.|15|TRBJ2-3|TRBV7-2|.
TGTGCCAGCAGCTTAGTCGGCCCAAGCACAGATACGCAGTATTTT
CASSLVGPSTDTQYF
>.|15|TRBJ2-2|TRBV6-2/TRBV6-3|TRBD2
TGTGCCAGCACAGCACTCGGGGAGGGAACCGGGGAGCTGTTTTTT
CASTALGEGTGELFF
>.|15|TRBJ2-1|TRBV20-1|.
TGCAGTGCTAGAGTCCCGGGAGTATCCTACAATGAGCAGTTCTTC
CSARVPGVSYNEQFF
>.|15|TRBJ1-2|TRBV27|TRBD1
TGTGCCAGCAGTTTATTGGGACAGGCTAACTATGGCTACACCTTC
CASSLLGQANYGYTF
>few|12|TRBJ1-2|TRBV7-2|.
TGTGCCAGCAGCCCCACAGGGAATGGCTACACCTTC
CASSPTGNGYTF
>many|15|TRBJ2-1|TRBV5-1|TRBD2
TGTGCCAGCAGCTTAGGTCTAGCGGGGGACAATGAGCAGTTCTTC
CASSLGLAGDNEQFF
>.|17|TRBJ1-6|TRBV19|TRBD1
TGTGCCAGTAGTGCAACCTGGACAGGGGCTCAAAATTCACCCCTCCACTTT
CASSATWTGAQNSPLHF
>.|17|TRBJ2-1|TRBV28|TRBD2
TGTGCCAGCAGTCAGACCACCGGGACTAGCGGAGACAATGAGCAGTTCTTC
CASSQTTGTSGDNEQFF
>many|15|TRBJ2-3|TRBV11-2|.
TGTGCCAGCAGCCGACAGACCGCTAGGGCAGATACGCAGTATTTT
CASSRQTARADTQYF
>few|12|TRBJ2-3|TRBV27|.
TGTGCCAGCAGTTTCGAGGCAGATACGCAGTATTTT
CASSFEADTQYF
>.|15|TRBJ2-1|TRBV5-1|TRBD2
TGCGCCAGCAGCGACGGGACTAGCGGGTGGAATGAGCAGTTCTTC
CASSDGTSGWNEQFF
>.|15|TRBJ2-3|TRBV7-8|.
TGTGCCAGCAGCCCGAGGAAGGGGCGGGCAGATACGCAGTATTTT
CASSPRKGRADTQYF
>few|13|TRBJ2-1|TRBV7-2|.
TGTGCCAGTGGGCCCCGGGCCCGCCAAGTGTGGTTCTTC
CASGPRARQVWFF
>many|11|TRBJ1-4|TRBV12-3/TRBV12-4|.
TGTGCCAGCAGTTTAGGTGAAAAACTGTTTTTT
CASSLGEKLFF
>.|17|TRBJ1-4|TRBV19|.
TGTGCCAGTAGTAGTTACGGTGAAGGGGCTGCGTCAGAAAAACTGTTTTTT
CASSSYGEGAASEKLFF
>few|14|TRBJ2-1|TRBV11-2|TRBD2
TGTGCCAGCAGCCCGGGGGGACTATCCAATGAGCAGTTCTTC
CASSPGGLSNEQFF
>.|14|TRBJ2-1|TRBV20-1|.
TGCAGTGCTGGGGCCGGGACTTTTTACAATGAGCAGTTCTTC
CSAGAGTFYNEQFF
>.|11|TRBJ1-2|TRBV2|.
TGTGCCAGCAGGGACCGGCTTCTTGAGACTTTC
CASRDRLLETF
>.|16|TRBJ1-5|TRBV6-6|TRBD1
TGTGCCAGCGTCGACAGGGGGGGGTATAGCAATCAGCCCCAGCATTTT
CASVDRGGYSNQPQHF
>.|14|TRBJ2-5|TRBV5-4|.
TGTGCCAGCAGCTTGAAGGACAGTCAAGAGACCCAGTACTTC
CASSLKDSQETQYF
>.|17|TRBJ2-7|TRBV4-1|.
TGCGCCAGCAGCCAAGTCGGGGGCGGGCCGAGCTCCTACGAGCAGTACTTC
CASSQVGGGPSSYEQYF
>many|13|TRBJ1-5|TRBV7-2|.
TGTGCCAGCAGCTTAGACATCTGGCAGCCCCAGCATTTT
CASSLDIWQPQHF
>few|13|TRBJ2-3|TRBV12-3/TRBV12-4|.
TGTGCCAGCAGTTTAGCGGCGAGAGATACGCAGTATTTT
CASSLAARDTQYF
>many|14|TRBJ1-1|TRBV7-2|TRBD1
TGTGCCAGCAGCTTAGGTAGGGACAGCACTGAAGCTTTCTTT
CASSLGRDSTEAFF
>.|17|TRBJ1-2|TRBV6-1|TRBD1
TGTGCCAGCAGTTCACATCCGGAGGCCCAGGGGGCTGGTGGCTACACCTTC
CASSSHPEAQGAGGYTF
>.|16|TRBJ2-2|TRBV7-4|.
TGTGCCAGCAGCTTGCCCGGCCAAGCATGGGGCGGGGAGCTGTTTTTT
CASSLPGQAWGGELFF
>once|13|TRBJ1-1|TRBV29-1|.
TGCAGCGTTGAACGGGGTCTGAACACTGAAGCTTTCTTT
CSVERGLNTEAFF
>few|17|TRBJ2-6|TRBV4-1|TRBD2
TGCGCCAGCAGCCCGACTAGCGGCACCTCTGGGGCCAACGTCCTGACTTTC
CASSPTSGTSGANVLTF
>.|13|TRBJ1-2|TRBV6-2/TRBV6-3|.
TGTGCCAGCAGAATTGGACAGAACTATGGCTACACCTTC
CASRIGQNYGYTF
>few|16|TRBJ1-1|TRBV19|TRBD1
TGTGCCAGTAACAGAAGGCCAGGGGGCTCGAACACTGAAGCTTTCTTT
CASNRRPGGSNTEAFF
>.|13|TRBJ2-7|TRBV12-3/TRBV12-4|.
TGTGCCAGCAGCTCGTACGGTGAAGAGGTGCAGTACTTC
CASSSYGEEVQYF
>.|11|TRBJ1-1|TRBV28|.
TGTGCCAGTGTAGGGCAGGTGGAAGCTTTCTTT
CASVGQVEAFF
>.|14|TRBJ2-1|TRBV28|.
TGTGCCAGCAGTTTAGTCGCGGCCCGCAATGAGCAGTTCTTC
CASSLVAARNEQFF
>few|13|TRBJ2-1|TRBV7-3|.
TGTGCCAGCAGCTTAATCGGAAACAATGAGCAGTTCTTC
CASSLIGNNEQFF
>.|16|TRBJ1-2|TRBV5-1|.
TGCGCCAGCAGCTTCGGACAGACCGCTTATAACTATGGCTACACCTTC
CASSFGQTAYNYGYTF
>.|14|TRBJ1-1|TRBV12-3/TRBV12-4|.
TGTGCCACCTCGGGAGGGGGGCTGAACACTGAAGCTTTCTTT
CATSGGGLNTEAFF
>many|15|TRBJ2-3|TRBV7-8|TRBD1
TGTGCCAGCAGCCTCAGACAGGGGTTCACAGATACGCAGTATTTT
CASSLRQGFTDTQYF
>few|14|TRBJ2-7|TRBV12-3/TRBV12-4|.
TGTGCCAGCAGTTTTTCCGTTGAGGGGTACGAGCAGTACTTC
CASSFSVEGYEQYF
>.|16|TRBJ1-1|TRBV4-3|.
TGCGCCAGCAGCCAAGATGGAGGCAGGGAGGATACTGAAGCTTTCTTT
CASSQDGGREDTEAFF
>.|13|TRBJ1-6|TRBV19|.
TGTGCCAGTATTGCGGGGAATAATTCACCCCTCCACTTT
CASIAGNNSPLHF
>few|13|TRBJ2-1|TRBV5-4|.
TGTGCCAGCAGCTTGTCGGGCAGGAATGAGCAGTTCTTC
CASSLSGRNEQFF
>few|16|TRBJ2-5|TRBV27|.
TGTGCCAGCAGTTTATCCCCAGGGATGTACCAAGAGACCCAGTACTTC
CASSLSPGMYQETQYF
>.|20|TRBJ1-5|TRBV12-3/TRBV12-4|TRBD1
TGTGCCAGCAGGCTGCCCCCGGGACAGCAAAATCCGCTAAGCAATCAGCCCCAGCATTTT
CASRLPPGQQNPLSNQPQHF
>.|15|TRBJ1-2|TRBV7-2|.
TGTGCCAGCAGCTTAGACGGGATGGTAAACTATGGCTACACCTTC
CASSLDGMVNYGYTF
>few|15|TRBJ2-3|TRBV12-3/TRBV12-4|.
TGTGCCAGCAGTTTTAGTTCCCCTAACACAGATACGCAGTATTTT
CASSFSSPNTDTQYF
>.|15|TRBJ2-2|TRBV28|.
TGTGCCAGCAGCCCAGGCGGGGGCTGGAACGGGGAGCTGTTTTTT
CASSPGGGWNGELFF
>few|15|TRBJ2-1|TRBV7-2|TRBD1
TGTGCCAGCACTATCCGGGACAGTGGATACAATGAGCAGTTCTTC
CASTIRDSGYNEQFF
>.|17|TRBJ2-3|TRBV19|TRBD2
TGTGCCAGTAGCTTGGCGAGCGGGAAGATCTTCACAGATACGCAGTATTTT
CASSLASGKIFTDTQYF